This T cell receptor beta chain stems from a study of blood T cell repertoires in COVID-19. This clone was seen only once. Living in 20 to 30 US areas, the participants were between 18 and 89 years of age. Participant reports of clinical history set cohort assignment. Either two negative PCRs, clearance, or symptom resolution qualified Cohort 3 donors as recovered. TCRdb's table, derived via immunoSEQ multiplex PCR, lists solely in-frame clones and lacks some. The sample has 180,000 or so clones; about 80% are singletons. V lost 4 bases and J 4 bases, leaving 9 bases between the germline ends. This CDR3 is built from 13 residues. CDR1 is MGHRA, CDR2 YSYEKL, per germline.

Sequencing was carried out using PBMCs or T cells enriched from blood (not recorded which). The genes are TRBV4-1 and TRBJ2-3; D call uncertain. This receptor was obtained from a man between 35 and 55 years old who had recovered from COVID-19. The CDR3 nucleotides are TGCGCCAGCAGCCCCCGGGTGGCAGATACGCAGTATTTT. This encodes CASSPRVADTQYF.